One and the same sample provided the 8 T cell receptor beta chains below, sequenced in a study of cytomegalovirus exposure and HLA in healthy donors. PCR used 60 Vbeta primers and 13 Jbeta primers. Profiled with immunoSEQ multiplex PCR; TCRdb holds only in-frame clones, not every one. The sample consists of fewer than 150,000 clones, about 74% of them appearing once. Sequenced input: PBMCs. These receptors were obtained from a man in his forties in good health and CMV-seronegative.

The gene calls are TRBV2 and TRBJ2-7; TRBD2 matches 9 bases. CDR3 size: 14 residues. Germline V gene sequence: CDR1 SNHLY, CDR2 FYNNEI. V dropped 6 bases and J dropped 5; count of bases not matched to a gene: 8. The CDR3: CASRERGVSHEQYF. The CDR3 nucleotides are TGTGCCAGCAGGGAGCGGGGGGTGTCCCACGAGCAGTACTTC.

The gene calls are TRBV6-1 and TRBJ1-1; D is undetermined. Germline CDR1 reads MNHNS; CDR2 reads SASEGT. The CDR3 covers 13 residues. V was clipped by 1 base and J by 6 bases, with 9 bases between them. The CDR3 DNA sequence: TGTGCCAGCAGTGAAGGACTGGCGGCTGAAGCTTTCTTT. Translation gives CASSEGLAAEAFF.

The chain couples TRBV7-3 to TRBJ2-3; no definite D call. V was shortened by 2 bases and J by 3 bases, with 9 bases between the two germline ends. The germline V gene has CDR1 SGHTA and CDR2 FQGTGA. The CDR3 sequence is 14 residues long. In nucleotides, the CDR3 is TGTGCCAGCAGCTTAGCCGGTGTAACAGATACGCAGTATTTT. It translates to CASSLAGVTDTQYF.

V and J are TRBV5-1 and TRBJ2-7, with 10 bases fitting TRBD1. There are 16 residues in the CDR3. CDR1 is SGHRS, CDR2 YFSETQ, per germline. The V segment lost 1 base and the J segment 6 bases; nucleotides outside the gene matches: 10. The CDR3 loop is CASSLFPDRGEREQYF. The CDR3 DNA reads TGCGCCAGCAGCTTGTTCCCGGACAGGGGGGAGCGCGAGCAGTACTTC.

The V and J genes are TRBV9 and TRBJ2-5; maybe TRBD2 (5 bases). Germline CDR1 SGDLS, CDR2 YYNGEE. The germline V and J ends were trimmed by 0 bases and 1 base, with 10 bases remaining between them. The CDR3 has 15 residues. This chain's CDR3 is CASSVGGVGQETQYF. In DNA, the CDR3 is TGTGCCAGCAGCGTAGGGGGAGTGGGCCAAGAGACCCAGTACTTC.

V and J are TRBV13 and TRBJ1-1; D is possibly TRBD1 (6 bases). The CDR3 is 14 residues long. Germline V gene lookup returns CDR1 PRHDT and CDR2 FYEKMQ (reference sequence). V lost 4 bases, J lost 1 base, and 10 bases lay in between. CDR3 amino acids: CASSYGQSNTEAFF. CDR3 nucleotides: TGTGCCAGCAGCTACGGACAGTCGAACACTGAAGCTTTCTTT.

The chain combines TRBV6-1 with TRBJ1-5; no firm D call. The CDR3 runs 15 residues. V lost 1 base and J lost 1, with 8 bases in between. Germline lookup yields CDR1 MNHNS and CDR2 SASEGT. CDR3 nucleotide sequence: TGTGCCAGCAGTGAAGTATCTGAGAGCAATCAGCCCCAGCATTTT. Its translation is CASSEVSESNQPQHF.

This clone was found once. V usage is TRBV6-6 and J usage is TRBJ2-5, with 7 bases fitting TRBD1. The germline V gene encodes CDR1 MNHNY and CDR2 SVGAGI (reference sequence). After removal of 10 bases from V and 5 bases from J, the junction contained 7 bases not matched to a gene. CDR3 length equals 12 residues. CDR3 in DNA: TGTGCCACCACAGGACAGGTCGAGACCCAGTACTTC. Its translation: CATTGQVETQYF.